These T cell receptor beta chains were read from a single sample in a study of CD8+ T cells in alopecia areata. The assay was immunoSEQ multiplex PCR, and TCRdb's table has in-frame clones only and misses some. The sample lists tens of thousands of clones; roughly 51% were seen once. The sample comprised NKG2D-high CD8+ T cells sorted from blood. These receptors were taken from a human donor with alopecia areata. Both conserved end residues are part of each CDR3. The D gene is left open where the match is weak. Rows give clone size only sometimes, using once, few, many, or a class for an expanded clone.

d_gene	len	v_gene	j_gene	abundance	CDR3nt	CDR3aa
.	14	TRBV27	TRBJ2-3	.	TGTGCCAGCTTAGCGGGAAGGGGGCAAGATACGCAGTATTTT	CASLAGRGQDTQYF
.	15	TRBV4-3	TRBJ1-2	.	TGCGCCAGCAGCCAAGACCTCGCCGGGTCCTATGGCTACACCTTC	CASSQDLAGSYGYTF
.	14	TRBV25-1	TRBJ2-2	few	TGTGCCAGCAGTGATTGGACAAACACCGGGGAGCTGTTTTTT	CASSDWTNTGELFF
TRBD2	13	TRBV30	TRBJ2-7	.	TGTGCCTGGAGACTAGCGGGAGACTACGAGCAGTACTTC	CAWRLAGDYEQYF
.	12	TRBV30	TRBJ2-1	.	TGTGCCTGGAGTACGGCCTCAAATGAGCAGTTCTTC	CAWSTASNEQFF
.	15	TRBV4-1	TRBJ2-7	.	TGCGCCAGCAGCCAAGGCCCAGCGGCCTCCTACGAGCAGTACTTC	CASSQGPAASYEQYF
.	17	TRBV2	TRBJ2-1	.	TGTGCCAGCAGTGTCGATCCACAGTCAGCCGTCTACAATGAGCAGTTCTTC	CASSVDPQSAVYNEQFF
TRBD2	15	TRBV28	TRBJ2-7	.	TGTGCCAGCAGTCCCCTAGCGGGGGGCCTGGGGGAGCAGTACTTC	CASSPLAGGLGEQYF
.	14	TRBV7-9	TRBJ2-5	few	TGTGCCAGCAGCTTAGTGGCAGCCCTAGAGACCCAGTACTTC	CASSLVAALETQYF
.	14	TRBV29-1	TRBJ1-3	.	TGCAGCGTTGAAACAGGGCTGGATGGAAACACCATATATTTT	CSVETGLDGNTIYF
.	11	TRBV2	TRBJ2-3	.	TGTGCCAGCATTATTGCAGATACGCAGTATTTT	CASIIADTQYF
.	11	TRBV7-9	TRBJ2-7	.	TGTGCCAGCAGCGGGGGGCACGAGCAGTACTTC	CASSGGHEQYF
.	13	TRBV4-3	TRBJ2-5	.	TGCGCCAGCAGCCCGCAGGGGACGGAGACCCAGTACTTC	CASSPQGTETQYF
.	13	TRBV29-1	TRBJ1-2	.	TGCAGCGATTACTTGACAGCCGTGGGGGGCTACACCTTC	CSDYLTAVGGYTF
.	15	TRBV27	TRBJ2-3	.	TGTGCCAGCAGTTTGGTGAGGGAGTCAGCAGATACGCAGTATTTT	CASSLVRESADTQYF
.	13	TRBV27	TRBJ2-7	.	TGTGCCAGCAGTTTAGGGAACTCCTACGAGCAGTACTTC	CASSLGNSYEQYF
TRBD2	14	TRBV7-7	TRBJ2-1	.	TGTGCTAGCAGCCCAGCGGGGGACTTGAATGAGCAGTTCTTC	CASSPAGDLNEQFF
.	13	TRBV7-8	TRBJ2-1	.	TGTGCCAGCAGCTTAGGCCTAGCGAGTGAGCAGTTCTTC	CASSLGLASEQFF
.	12	TRBV19	TRBJ2-2	.	TGTGCCAGTAGTATTGTGTTCGGGGAGCTGTTTTTT	CASSIVFGELFF
TRBD1	13	TRBV29-1	TRBJ1-1	few	TGCAGCGCTGGGACAGGGAGGAACACTGAAGCTTTCTTT	CSAGTGRNTEAFF
.	12	TRBV7-9	TRBJ1-2	once	TGTGCCACTACTCAGGGCCTCTATGGCTACACCTTC	CATTQGLYGYTF
.	15	TRBV4-1	TRBJ2-7	.	TGCGCCAGCAGCCAAGTTGGGACTGCGGGCTACGAGCAGTACTTC	CASSQVGTAGYEQYF
.	15	TRBV5-1	TRBJ1-1	.	TGCGCCAGCAGCTCAGAAGAGGACAGCTACACTGAAGCTTTCTTT	CASSSEEDSYTEAFF
.	16	TRBV30	TRBJ1-5	.	TGTGCCTGGAGCCTGGGAATGACAGTTAGCAATCAGCCCCAGCATTTT	CAWSLGMTVSNQPQHF
.	15	TRBV2	TRBJ2-3	.	TGTGCCAGCAGAGCGTTAGAGACTAGCACAGATACGCAGTATTTT	CASRALETSTDTQYF
TRBD2	14	TRBV28	TRBJ2-1	.	TGTGCCAGCAGTTTTGCTAGCGGGGAAAATGAGCAGTTCTTC	CASSFASGENEQFF
.	12	TRBV7-9	TRBJ2-7	.	TGTGCCAGCAGCCAAGGTGACACCCGAGAATACTTC	CASSQGDTREYF
.	15	TRBV5-6	TRBJ2-2	.	TGTGCCAGCAGCTTGCTCAGGGCGAACACCGGGGAGCTGTTTTTT	CASSLLRANTGELFF
.	14	TRBV5-6	TRBJ2-7	.	TGTGCCAGCAGCTTGGCGGGACACACCTACGAGCAGTACTTC	CASSLAGHTYEQYF
.	14	TRBV2	TRBJ2-7	few	TGTGCCAGCAGTGAAGCGCTAGGGGGGGTCGAGCAGTACTTC	CASSEALGGVEQYF
.	12	TRBV29-1	TRBJ2-2	few	TGCAGCGTCGACCTAGCGACCGGGGAGCTGTTTTTT	CSVDLATGELFF
TRBD1	14	TRBV29-1	TRBJ2-2	.	TGCAGCGTTCTGGCAGGGGGGAACACCGGGGAGCTGTTTTTT	CSVLAGGNTGELFF
.	11	TRBV29-1	TRBJ2-7	.	TGCAGCGTTGCGGATGGGGCCGAGCAGTACTTC	CSVADGAEQYF
.	14	TRBV5-6	TRBJ2-1	.	TGTGCCAGCAGCCCAGAGGGGTTCCGGGGTGAGCAGTTCTTC	CASSPEGFRGEQFF
.	12	TRBV27	TRBJ1-5	.	TGTGCCAGCAGTGCTCGAAATCAGCCCCAGCATTTT	CASSARNQPQHF
TRBD2	15	TRBV29-1	TRBJ2-7	few	TGCAGCGTTGAACGGGCTAGCGGGAGAGAGTACGAGCAGTACTTC	CSVERASGREYEQYF
TRBD2	12	TRBV6-5	TRBJ2-1	.	TGTGCCACGACGACGGGGGGGCGTGAGCAGTTCTTC	CATTTGGREQFF
.	13	TRBV27	TRBJ2-7	few	TGTGCCAGCAGTTATCAGGGGCCCTACGAGCAGTACTTC	CASSYQGPYEQYF
.	13	TRBV27	TRBJ2-7	.	TGTGCCAGCGGCTTGCAGCGAGACTACGAGCAGTACTTC	CASGLQRDYEQYF
TRBD1	15	TRBV7-8	TRBJ2-7	.	TGTGCCAGCAGCCCTCAGACAGGGGGTGAATCCGAGCAGTACTTC	CASSPQTGGESEQYF
TRBD2	16	TRBV29-1	TRBJ2-3	few	TGCAGCGTTGTTTTCCTAGCGGGGGGCCGGCCTTATACGCAGTATTTT	CSVVFLAGGRPYTQYF
.	15	TRBV28	TRBJ2-5	few	TGTGCCAGCAGTTTGCTTGACACATCACAAGAGACCCAGTACTTC	CASSLLDTSQETQYF
.	13	TRBV28	TRBJ2-5	few	TGTGCCAGCAGTAGCTACAGGCAAGAGACCCAGTACTTC	CASSSYRQETQYF
TRBD1	14	TRBV27	TRBJ2-4	few	TGTGCCAGCAGTCAGACAGGGGGCCCAGACATTCAGTACTTC	CASSQTGGPDIQYF
.	13	TRBV29-1	TRBJ1-1	few	TGCAGCGTTTCTTCGGACGCAGACACTGAAGCTTTCTTT	CSVSSDADTEAFF
TRBD2	17	TRBV4-1	TRBJ2-5	.	TGCGCCAGCAGCCAAGAGCCCCCCGGGACTAGCGAGGAGACCCAGTACTTC	CASSQEPPGTSEETQYF
.	15	TRBV27	TRBJ2-3	.	TGTGCCAGCGTGAGGATCGCGGACGCCACAGATACGCAGTATTTT	CASVRIADATDTQYF
.	15	TRBV6-5	TRBJ1-5	.	TGTGCCAGCAGTTACTCGACGGGGGATAATCAGCCCCAGCATTTT	CASSYSTGDNQPQHF
.	14	TRBV29-1	TRBJ2-7	few	TGCAGCGTTGAGGGCAGGGGGGGCCTAGGCGAGCAGTACTTC	CSVEGRGGLGEQYF
.	12	TRBV7-9	TRBJ1-1	.	TGTGCCAGCAGCTTAGGCCTCGAAGAAGCTTTCTTT	CASSLGLEEAFF
TRBD1	17	TRBV13	TRBJ1-1	many	TGTGCCAGCAGCGAATCCCGGGACAGGGGACGAGACACTGAAGCTTTCTTT	CASSESRDRGRDTEAFF
TRBD2	16	TRBV10-3	TRBJ2-7	.	TGTGCCATCAGTGAGTCAGGGGACTATTCCTCCTACGAGCAGTACTTC	CAISESGDYSSYEQYF
TRBD1	13	TRBV5-1	TRBJ2-7	.	TGCGCCAGCAGCCACAGGGACAGGGTCGAGCAGTACTTC	CASSHRDRVEQYF
.	13	TRBV29-1	TRBJ2-2	few	TGCAGCGTTAAAGGGCCTGACACCGGGGAGCTGTTTTTT	CSVKGPDTGELFF
.	13	TRBV5-4	TRBJ2-7	few	TGTGCCAGCAGCGGGGGGACAGTCTACGAGCAGTACTTC	CASSGGTVYEQYF
TRBD1	14	TRBV29-1	TRBJ1-5	few	TGCAGCGTGGGGGACAGGCTTAGCAATCAGCCCCAGCATTTT	CSVGDRLSNQPQHF
.	15	TRBV7-9	TRBJ2-3	few	TGTGCCAGCAGCCACGACAGGCCCGACCCAGATACGCAGTATTTT	CASSHDRPDPDTQYF